This TCR beta chain was sequenced during a study of blood T cells in healthy people across ages. With a J-beta primer mix and a sample-barcoded 5' primer, a second PCR ran about 6 to 11 cycles. Every cDNA molecule carried a tag from a template-switch adaptor bearing 12 random nucleotides. CDR3-containing paired-end reads numbered at least 2.5 million in each sample. TCRdb processed the 5' RACE reads anew with MiXCR; each CDR3 protein has one entry. This sample has 1.5 million to 2 million distinct CDR3 sequences, with over 25% found just once. Trimming removed 3 bases from V and 6 bases from J, with 15 bases in between. Germline CDR1 is DFQATT and CDR2 is SNEGSKA (reference sequence). The CDR3 is 13 residues long. There were at least 6 micrograms of total RNA extracted from every sample. Broader study findings: Estimated diversity that came from one million T cells was considered an underestimate.

In the case of this clonotype: Its antigen remains unidentified.

The receptor was derived from a woman in her twenties or thirties in good health. This rearrangement joins TRBV20-1 to TRBJ2-7, with a weak D call TRBD1 (6 bases). Sequenced sample: blood. Here the CDR3 reads CSASSDRRFEQYF. CDR3 nucleotide sequence: TGCAGTGCTAGTAGCGACAGGAGATTCGAGCAGTACTTC.